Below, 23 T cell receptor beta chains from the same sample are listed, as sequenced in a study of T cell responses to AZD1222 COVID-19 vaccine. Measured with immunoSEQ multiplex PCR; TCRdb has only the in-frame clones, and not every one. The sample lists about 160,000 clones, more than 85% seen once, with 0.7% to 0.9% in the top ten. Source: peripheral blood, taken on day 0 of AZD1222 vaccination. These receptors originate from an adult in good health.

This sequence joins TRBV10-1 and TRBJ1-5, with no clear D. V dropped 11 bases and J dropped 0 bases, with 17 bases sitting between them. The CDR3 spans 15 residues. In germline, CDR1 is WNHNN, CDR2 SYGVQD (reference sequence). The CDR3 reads CALGVADYSNQPQHF. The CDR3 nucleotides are TGCGCCCTCGGGGTGGCAGACTATAGCAATCAGCCCCAGCATTTT.

The CDR3 sequence: CASSLRIGQGYTF. CDR3 sequence (DNA): TGTGCCAGCAGTCTAAGAATTGGTCAGGGCTACACCTTC. V and J are TRBV12-3 or TRBV12-4 and TRBJ1-2; D unresolved. The V and J ends lost 5 bases and 8 bases respectively, with 15 bases between them. The CDR3 consists of 13 residues.

Here the CDR3 DNA reads TGTGCCAGCGGATCCCTGGGGGGCTTTGCCAAAAACATTCAGTACTTC. Its protein is CASGSLGGFAKNIQYF. This chain links TRBV2 with TRBJ2-4; D is tentatively TRBD1 or TRBD2 (6 bases each). Trimming took 8 bases from V and 1 from J, leaving 18 bases between them. The CDR3 length is 16 residues. CDR1 and CDR2 (germline): SNHLY, FYNNEI.

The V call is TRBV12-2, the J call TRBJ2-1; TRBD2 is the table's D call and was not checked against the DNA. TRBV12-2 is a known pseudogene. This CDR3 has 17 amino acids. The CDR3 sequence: CASRLESSGLAGDEQFF. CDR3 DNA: TGTGCAAGTCGCTTAGAATCGTCCGGGCTAGCGGGGGATGAGCAGTTCTTC.

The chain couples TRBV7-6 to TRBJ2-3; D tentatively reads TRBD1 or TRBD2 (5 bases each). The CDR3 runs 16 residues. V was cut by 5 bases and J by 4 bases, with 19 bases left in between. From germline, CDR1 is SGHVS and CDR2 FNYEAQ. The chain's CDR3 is CASSQLSPGAPDTQYF. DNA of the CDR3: TGTGCCAGCAGCCAACTTAGCCCCGGGGCCCCAGATACGCAGTATTTT.

The CDR3: CASSLLSYGYTF. The CDR3 bases are TGTGCCAGCAGTCTTCTAAGCTATGGCTACACCTTC. The chain employs TRBV12-3 or TRBV12-4 and TRBJ1-2; D is uncertain. CDR3 length equals 12 residues. Trimming stripped 5 bases from V and 4 bases from J, with 8 bases between.

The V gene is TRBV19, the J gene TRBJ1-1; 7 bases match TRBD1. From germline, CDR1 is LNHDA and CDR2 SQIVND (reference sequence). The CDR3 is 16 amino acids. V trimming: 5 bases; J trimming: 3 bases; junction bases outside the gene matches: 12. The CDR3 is CASSPLDRAGDTEAFF. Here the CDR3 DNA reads TGTGCCAGTAGTCCCTTAGACAGGGCGGGGGACACTGAAGCTTTCTTT.

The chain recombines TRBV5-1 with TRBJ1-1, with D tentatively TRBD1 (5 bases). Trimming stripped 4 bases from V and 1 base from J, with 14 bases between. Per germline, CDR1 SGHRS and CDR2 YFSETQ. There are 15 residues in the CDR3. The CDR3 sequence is CASSLGRGWNTEAFF. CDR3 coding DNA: TGCGCCAGCAGCCTGGGTAGGGGTTGGAACACTGAAGCTTTCTTT.

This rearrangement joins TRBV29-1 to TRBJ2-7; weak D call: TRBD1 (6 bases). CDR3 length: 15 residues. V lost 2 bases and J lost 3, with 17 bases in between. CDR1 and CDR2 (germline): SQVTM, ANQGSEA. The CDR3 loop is CSVEFPRDKFYEQYF. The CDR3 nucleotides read TGCAGCGTTGAATTTCCTCGGGACAAGTTCTACGAGCAGTACTTC.

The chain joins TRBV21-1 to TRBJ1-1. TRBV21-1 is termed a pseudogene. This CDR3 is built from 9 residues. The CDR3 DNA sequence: TGTGCCCAAGTAAGGTCCCTCTTCTTT. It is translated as CAQVRSLFF.

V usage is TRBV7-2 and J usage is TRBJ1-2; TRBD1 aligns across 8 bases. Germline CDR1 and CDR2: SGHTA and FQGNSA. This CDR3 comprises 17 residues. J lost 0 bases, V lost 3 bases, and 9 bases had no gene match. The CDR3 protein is CASSFRTGKRANYGYTF. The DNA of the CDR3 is TGTGCCAGCAGCTTTCGGACAGGGAAAAGGGCTAACTATGGCTACACCTTC.

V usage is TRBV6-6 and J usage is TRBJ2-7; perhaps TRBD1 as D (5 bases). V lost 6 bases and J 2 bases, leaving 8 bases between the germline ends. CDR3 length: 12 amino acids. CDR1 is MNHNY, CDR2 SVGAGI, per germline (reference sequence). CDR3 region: CASRTGPYEQYF. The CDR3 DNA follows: TGTGCCAGCAGAACAGGTCCCTACGAGCAGTACTTC.

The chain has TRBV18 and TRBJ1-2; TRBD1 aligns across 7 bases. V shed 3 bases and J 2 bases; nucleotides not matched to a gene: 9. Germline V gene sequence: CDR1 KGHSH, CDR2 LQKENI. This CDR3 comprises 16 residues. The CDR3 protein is CASSPVTGEGNYGYTF. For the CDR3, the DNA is TGTGCCAGCTCACCGGTTACAGGGGAAGGAAACTATGGCTACACCTTC.

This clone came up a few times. The CDR3 sequence: CASSEQGDKTEAFF. The CDR3 coding sequence is TGCGCCAGCAGCGAACAGGGTGATAAAACTGAAGCTTTCTTT. The rearrangement joins TRBV5-1 to TRBJ1-1; weak D call: TRBD1 (6 bases). In germline, CDR1 is SGHRS, CDR2 YFSETQ. V was clipped by 4 bases and J by 5 bases, with 15 bases between them. This CDR3 has 14 residues. The full variable domain, rest sourced from reference TRBV5-1 and TRBJ1-1, is KAGVTQTPRYLIKTRGQQVTLSCSPISGHRSVSWYQQTPGQGLQFLFEYFSETQRNKGNFPGRFSGRQFSNSRSEMNVSTLELGDSALYLCASSEQGDKTEAFFGQGTRLTVV.

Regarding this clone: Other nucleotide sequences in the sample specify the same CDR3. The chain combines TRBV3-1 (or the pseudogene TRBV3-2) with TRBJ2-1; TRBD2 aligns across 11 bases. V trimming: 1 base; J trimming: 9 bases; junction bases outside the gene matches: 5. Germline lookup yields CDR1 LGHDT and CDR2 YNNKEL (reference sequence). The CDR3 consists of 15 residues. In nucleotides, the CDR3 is TGTGCCAGCAGCCAAGTAGCGGGGGGGCCTGGTGAGCAGTTCTTC. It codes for CASSQVAGGPGEQFF.

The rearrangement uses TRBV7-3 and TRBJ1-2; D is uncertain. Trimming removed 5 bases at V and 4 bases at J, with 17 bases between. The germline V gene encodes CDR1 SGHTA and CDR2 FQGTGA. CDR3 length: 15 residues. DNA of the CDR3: TGTGCCAGCAGCCCCTCAGCTCTAGGGAGCTATGGCTACACCTTC. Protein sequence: CASSPSALGSYGYTF.

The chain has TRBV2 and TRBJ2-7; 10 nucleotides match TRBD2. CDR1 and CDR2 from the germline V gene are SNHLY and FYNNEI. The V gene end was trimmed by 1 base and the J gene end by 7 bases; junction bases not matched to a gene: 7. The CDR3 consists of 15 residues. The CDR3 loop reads CASSEEETSGDEQYF. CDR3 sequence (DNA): TGTGCCAGCAGTGAAGAAGAAACTAGCGGGGATGAGCAGTACTTC.

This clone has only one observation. The chain's CDR3 is CASTGQRGNQPQHF. CDR3 bases: TGTGCCAGCACAGGGCAAAGGGGCAATCAGCCCCAGCATTTT. The chain is built from TRBV6-5 and TRBJ1-5; D perhaps matches TRBD1 (5 bases). Trimming took 7 bases from V and 2 from J, leaving 12 bases between them. Germline CDR1 is MNHEY and CDR2 is SVGAGI. The CDR3 runs to 14 residues.

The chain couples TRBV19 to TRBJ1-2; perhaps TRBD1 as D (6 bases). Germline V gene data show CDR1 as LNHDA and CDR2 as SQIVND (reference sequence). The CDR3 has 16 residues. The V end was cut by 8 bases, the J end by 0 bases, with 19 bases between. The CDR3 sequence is CASLRSGTNPNYGYTF. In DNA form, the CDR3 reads TGTGCCAGTCTTAGGTCCGGGACAAACCCTAACTATGGCTACACCTTC.

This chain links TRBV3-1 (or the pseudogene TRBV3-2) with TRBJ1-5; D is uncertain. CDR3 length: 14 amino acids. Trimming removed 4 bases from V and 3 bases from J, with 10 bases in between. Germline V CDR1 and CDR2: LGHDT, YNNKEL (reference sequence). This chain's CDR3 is CASSRGPSNQPQHF. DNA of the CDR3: TGTGCCAGCAGCCGAGGACCTTCCAATCAGCCCCAGCATTTT.

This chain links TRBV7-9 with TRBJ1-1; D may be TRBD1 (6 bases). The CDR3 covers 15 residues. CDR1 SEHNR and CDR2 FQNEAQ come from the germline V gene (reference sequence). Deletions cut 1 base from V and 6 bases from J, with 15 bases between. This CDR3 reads CASSLGGAAYPEAFF. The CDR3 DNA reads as TGTGCCAGCAGCTTAGGGGGGGCGGCGTATCCTGAAGCTTTCTTT.

The CDR3 here is CASSLGAGYEQYF. The CDR3, as DNA: TGTGCCAGCAGCTTGGGTGCCGGGTACGAGCAGTACTTC. The chain has TRBV5-6 and TRBJ2-7; D call uncertain. The CDR3 loop spans 13 amino acids. Trimming stripped 0 bases from V and 4 bases from J, with 8 bases between. Germline V lookup: CDR1 SGHDT, CDR2 YYEEEE.

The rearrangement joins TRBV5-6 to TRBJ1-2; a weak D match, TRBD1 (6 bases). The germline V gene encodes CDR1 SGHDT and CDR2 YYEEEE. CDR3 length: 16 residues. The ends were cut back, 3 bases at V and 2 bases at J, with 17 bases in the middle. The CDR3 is CASSSSFLGQNYGYTF. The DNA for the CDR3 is TGTGCCAGCAGCTCGTCGTTTCTTGGACAGAACTATGGCTACACCTTC. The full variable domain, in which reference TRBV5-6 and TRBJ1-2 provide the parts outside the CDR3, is DAGVTQSPTHLIKTRGQQVTLRCSPKSGHDTVSWYQQALGQGPQFIFQYYEEEERQRGNFPDRFSGHQFPNYSSELNVNALLLGDSALYLCASSSSFLGQNYGYTFGSGTRLTVV.